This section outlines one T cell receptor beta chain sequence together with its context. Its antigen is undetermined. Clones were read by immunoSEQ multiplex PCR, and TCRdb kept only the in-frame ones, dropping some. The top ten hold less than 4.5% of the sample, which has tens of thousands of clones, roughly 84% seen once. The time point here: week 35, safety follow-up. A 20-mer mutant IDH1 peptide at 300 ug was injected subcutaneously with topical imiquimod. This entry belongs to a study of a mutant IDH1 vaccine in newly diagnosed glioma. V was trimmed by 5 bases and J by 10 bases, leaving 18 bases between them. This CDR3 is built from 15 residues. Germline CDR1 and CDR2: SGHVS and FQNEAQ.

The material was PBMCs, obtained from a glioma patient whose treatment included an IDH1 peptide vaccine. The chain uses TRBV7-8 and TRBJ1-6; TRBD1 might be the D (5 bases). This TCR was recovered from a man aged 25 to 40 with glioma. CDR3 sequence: CASSGGLTGGSPLHF. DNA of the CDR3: TGTGCCAGCAGCGGAGGTCTTACAGGCGGGTCACCCCTCCACTTT.